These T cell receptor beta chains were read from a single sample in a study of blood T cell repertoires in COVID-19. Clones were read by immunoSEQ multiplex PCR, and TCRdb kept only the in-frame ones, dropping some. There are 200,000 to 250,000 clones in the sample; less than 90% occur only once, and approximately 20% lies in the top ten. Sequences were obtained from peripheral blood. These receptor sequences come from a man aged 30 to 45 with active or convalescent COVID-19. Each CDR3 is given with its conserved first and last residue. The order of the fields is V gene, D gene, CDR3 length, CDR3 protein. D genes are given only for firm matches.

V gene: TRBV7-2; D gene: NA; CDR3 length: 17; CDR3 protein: CASSLAGTLYSNQPQHF
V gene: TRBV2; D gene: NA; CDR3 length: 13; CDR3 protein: CANRGTEGGGAFF
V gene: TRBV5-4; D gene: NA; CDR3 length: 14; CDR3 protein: CASSFLQESYGYTF
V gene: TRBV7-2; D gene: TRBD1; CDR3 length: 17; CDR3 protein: CASSPGGTGRSNYGYTF
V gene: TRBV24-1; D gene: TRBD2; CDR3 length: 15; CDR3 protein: CATSVGGGFQETQYF
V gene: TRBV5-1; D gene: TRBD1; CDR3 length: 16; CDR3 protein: CASSPGDSYSNQPQHF
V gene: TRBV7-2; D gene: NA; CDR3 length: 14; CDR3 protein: CASSLDFPVNEQFF
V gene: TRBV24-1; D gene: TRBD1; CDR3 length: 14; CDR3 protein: CATSLGQGVNEQFF
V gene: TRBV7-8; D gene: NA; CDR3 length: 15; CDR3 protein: CASSPGGAIYNEQFF
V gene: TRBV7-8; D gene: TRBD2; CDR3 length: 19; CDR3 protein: CASRLSGTSGLGRNNEQFF
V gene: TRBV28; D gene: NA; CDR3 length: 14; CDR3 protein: CASSFGQGDYGYTF
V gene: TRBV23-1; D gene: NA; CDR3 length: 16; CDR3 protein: CASSHPMLREDYEQYF
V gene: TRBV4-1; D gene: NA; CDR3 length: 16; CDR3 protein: CASSQDESSYNSPLHF
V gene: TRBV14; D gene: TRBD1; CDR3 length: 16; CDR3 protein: CASSQGGQGLSYGYTF
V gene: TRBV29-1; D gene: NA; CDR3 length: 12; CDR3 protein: CSVEGANTEAFF
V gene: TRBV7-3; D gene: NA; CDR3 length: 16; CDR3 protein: CASSPRTDPNTGELFF
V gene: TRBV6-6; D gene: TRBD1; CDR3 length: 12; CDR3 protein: CASRTRQGSPFF
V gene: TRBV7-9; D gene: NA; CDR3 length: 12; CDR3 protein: CASSLAVLEAFF
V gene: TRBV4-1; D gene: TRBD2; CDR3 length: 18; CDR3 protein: CASSQVGPRTSVYNEQFF
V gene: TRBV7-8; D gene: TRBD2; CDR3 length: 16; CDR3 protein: CASSAKTSEGMHTQYF
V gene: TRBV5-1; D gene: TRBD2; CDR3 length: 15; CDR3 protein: CASSWASGVTGELFF
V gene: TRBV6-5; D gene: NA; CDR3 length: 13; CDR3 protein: CASSYAGGYEQYF
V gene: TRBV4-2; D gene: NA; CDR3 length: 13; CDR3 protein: CASSQDGWSEQFF
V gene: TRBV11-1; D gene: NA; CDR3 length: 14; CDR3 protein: CASSLDVPSGGYTF
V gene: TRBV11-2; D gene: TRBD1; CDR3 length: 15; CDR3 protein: CASSLLGTGVYEQYF
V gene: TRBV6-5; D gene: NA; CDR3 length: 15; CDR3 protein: CASVDTLSLYTEAFF
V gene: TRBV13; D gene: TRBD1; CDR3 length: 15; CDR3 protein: CASTKAGTGFDEQYF
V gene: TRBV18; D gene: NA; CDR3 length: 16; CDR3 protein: CASSPRTDSDTGELFF
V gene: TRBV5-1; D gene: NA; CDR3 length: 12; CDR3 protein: CASSLDPGGYTF
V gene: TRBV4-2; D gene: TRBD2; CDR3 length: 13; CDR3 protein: CASSLTSKETQYF
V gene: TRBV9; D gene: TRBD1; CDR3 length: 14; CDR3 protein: CASSVETGSYEQYF
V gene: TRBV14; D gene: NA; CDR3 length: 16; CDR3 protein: CASSQERGAFGYGYTF
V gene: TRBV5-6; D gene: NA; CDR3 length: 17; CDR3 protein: CASSLAGPSRGSYEQYF
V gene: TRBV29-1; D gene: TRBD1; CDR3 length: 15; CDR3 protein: CSALTDRDSSYEQYF
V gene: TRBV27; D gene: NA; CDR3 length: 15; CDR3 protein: CASSSVGLAPYEQYF
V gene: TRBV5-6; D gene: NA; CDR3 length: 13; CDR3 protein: CASSSGQNTEAFF
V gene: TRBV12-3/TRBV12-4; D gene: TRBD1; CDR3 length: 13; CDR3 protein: CASSLTGGYEQYF
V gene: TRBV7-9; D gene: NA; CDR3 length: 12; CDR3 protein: CASSSGWTEAFF
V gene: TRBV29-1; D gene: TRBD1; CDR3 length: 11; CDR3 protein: CSGDSLTEAFF
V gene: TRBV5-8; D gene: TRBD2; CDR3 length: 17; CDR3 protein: CASSLPTGLAGSNEQFF
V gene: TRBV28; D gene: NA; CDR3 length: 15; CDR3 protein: CASSPPFVASYEQYF
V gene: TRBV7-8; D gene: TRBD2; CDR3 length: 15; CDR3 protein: CASRRERDGANVLTF
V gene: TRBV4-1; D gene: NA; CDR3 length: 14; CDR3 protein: CASSHGASTDTQYF
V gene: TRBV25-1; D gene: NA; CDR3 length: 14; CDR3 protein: CASSEYGLRSPLHF
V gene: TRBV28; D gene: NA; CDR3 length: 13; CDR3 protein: CASRRQGYQPQHF
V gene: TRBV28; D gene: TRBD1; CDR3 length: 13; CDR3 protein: CASRTTGISGYTF
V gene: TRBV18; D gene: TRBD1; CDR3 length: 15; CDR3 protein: CASSLPDRANTEAFF
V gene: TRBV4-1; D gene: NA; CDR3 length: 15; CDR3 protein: CASSQDPRVNTEAFF
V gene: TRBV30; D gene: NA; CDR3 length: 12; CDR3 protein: CAWNSVLNEQFF
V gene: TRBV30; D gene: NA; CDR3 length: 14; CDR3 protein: CAWSGRGSNQPQHF
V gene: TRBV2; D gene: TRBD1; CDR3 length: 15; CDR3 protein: CASSDRQGGTNTQYF
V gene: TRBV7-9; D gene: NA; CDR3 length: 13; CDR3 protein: CASGGHPGGELFF
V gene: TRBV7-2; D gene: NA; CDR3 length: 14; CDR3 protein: CASSLSRQGPEQYF
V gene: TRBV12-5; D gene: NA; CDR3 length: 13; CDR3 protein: CASGAGGGRGYTF
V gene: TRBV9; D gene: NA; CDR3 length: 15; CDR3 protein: CASSVDGGRSTEAFF
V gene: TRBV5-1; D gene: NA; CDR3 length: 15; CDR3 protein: CASSLSGIGTDTQYF
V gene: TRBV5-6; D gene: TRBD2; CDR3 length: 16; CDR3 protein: CASSLGSGGLPDTQYF
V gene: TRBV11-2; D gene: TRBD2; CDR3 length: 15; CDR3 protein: CASSLVGTSGNEQFF
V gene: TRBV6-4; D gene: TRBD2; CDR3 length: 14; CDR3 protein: CASSSGRATDTQYF
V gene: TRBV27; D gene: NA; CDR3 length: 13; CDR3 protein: CASSLDTGITRYF